This T cell receptor (beta chain) was recorded in a study of OX40 agonist ivuxolimab in advanced cancers. About the investigation overall: Ivuxolimab was a fully human IgG2 agonistic monoclonal antibody targeting the costimulatory receptor OX40 (CD134). Intravenous ivuxolimab was administered to patients every 2 weeks at six dose levels: 0.01, 0.1, 0.3, 1.5, 3 and 10 mg/kg. Of the 50 or so patients in dose escalation, 19 had hepatocellular carcinoma, around 15 had melanoma, 9 had renal cell carcinoma and 9 had head and neck cancer. The point of sequencing TCRbeta in the periphery was to test whether ivuxolimab changed TCR sequence diversity and drove clonal T-cell expansion. A male proportion of 82.7% and a mean age of around 60 years, ranging from roughly 23 to 79, were recorded for the dose-escalation cohort. The paper reports the monotherapy dose-escalation portion (N of about 47 patients) of the phase I ivuxolimab trial. Partial responses occurred in three dose-escalation patients, of whom one had hepatocellular carcinoma and two had cutaneous melanoma. Patients were allowed to have had prior anti-PD-1, anti-PD-L1 or anti-CTLA-4 therapy, and 40% of the dose-escalation patients had previously received checkpoint inhibitors. Study-wide findings and limitations: Low levels of normalized T-cell clonal expansion were also shown by some nonresponding patients. In partial responders in the 0.1-3.0 mg/kg groups, normalized peripheral clonal expansion was found to be among the lowest, especially among CD8+ T cells. On average, CD8+ T cells showed more expanded clones than CD4+ T cells after ivuxolimab. At doses from 0.1 to 3.0 mg/kg, clonal expansion was seen in both CD4+ and CD8+ blood T cells between baseline and week 6. The antigen specificity of the clonally expanded peripheral T cells was not determined.

V drops 2 bases and J drops 3 bases, leaving 24 bases in between. From the cysteine through the phenylalanine, the CDR3 covers 19 amino acids. The only DNA kept is the CDR3, 57 bases in frame from the first base. The germline V gene yields SGHDN for CDR1 and FVKESK for CDR2. The trial excluded patients who had a history of autoimmune disease or who were on systemic immunosuppression. Peripheral blood for TCR sequencing was collected from all dose cohorts at baseline, on cycle 4 day 1, and on cycle 7 day 1. Samples came from an open-label, multicenter, first-in-human phase I dose-escalation trial of ivuxolimab. Adults with locally advanced or metastatic melanoma, renal cell carcinoma, hepatocellular carcinoma or head and neck squamous cell carcinoma were enrolled in the trial. Before TCR sequencing, CD4+ and CD8+ T cells were separately sorted from peripheral blood. A word on this clone: Which antigen it targets is not known. Per-nucleotide qualities are absent, and no much larger clonotype sits a single base away.

To sequence the TCRbeta CDR3 region, genomic DNA was isolated from the sorted cells. TCRbeta CDR3 regions were sequenced using the immunoSEQ Assay. In its TCRdb copy, this immuneACCESS table keeps in-frame sequences only and misses some clones. Where compared with another copy, unresolved V genes explain less than half of these, and the others have no known cause. The sample table holds tens of thousands of clones, of which nearly 90% were seen once. The ten largest clones capture 3% to 4% of the sample. The specimen was CD4+ or CD8+ T cells sorted from blood, collected in a trial of the OX40 agonist ivuxolimab. Recombination linked TRBV14 to TRBJ2-3, and perhaps TRBD1 as D gene, on 5 matching bases. The clonotype comes from an adult with an advanced solid tumor such as melanoma, head and neck, liver or kidney cancer. The DNA sequence is TGTGCCAGCAGCCAACTTATCTGGGGCCTACAAGCGACGACAGATACGCAGTATTTT. This sequence encodes CASSQLIWGLQATTDTQYF.